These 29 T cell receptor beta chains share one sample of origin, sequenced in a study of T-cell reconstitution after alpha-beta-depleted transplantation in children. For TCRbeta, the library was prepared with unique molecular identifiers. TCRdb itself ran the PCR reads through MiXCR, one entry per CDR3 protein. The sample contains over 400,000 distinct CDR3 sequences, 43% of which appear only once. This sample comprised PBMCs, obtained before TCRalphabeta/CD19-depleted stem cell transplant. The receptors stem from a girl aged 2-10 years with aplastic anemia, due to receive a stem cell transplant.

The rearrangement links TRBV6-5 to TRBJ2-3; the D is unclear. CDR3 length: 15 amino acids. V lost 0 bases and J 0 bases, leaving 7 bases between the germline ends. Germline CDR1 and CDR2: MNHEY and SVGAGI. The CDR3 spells CASSYSGFSTDTQYF. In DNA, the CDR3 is TGTGCCAGCAGTTACTCGGGGTTTAGCACAGATACGCAGTATTTT.

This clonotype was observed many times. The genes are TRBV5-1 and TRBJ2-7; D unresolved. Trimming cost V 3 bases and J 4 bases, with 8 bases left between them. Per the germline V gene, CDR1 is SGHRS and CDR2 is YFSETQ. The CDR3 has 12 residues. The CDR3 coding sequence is TGCGCCAGCAGCTCCTACGGGTACGAGCAGTACTTC. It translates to CASSSYGYEQYF.

Here the CDR3 reads CASSRPTGTNYGYTF. The CDR3 DNA sequence: TGTGCCAGCAGCCGTCCGACAGGCACTAACTATGGCTACACCTTC. This chain connects TRBV12-3 or TRBV12-4 to TRBJ1-2; D is possibly TRBD1 (6 bases). This CDR3 is built from 15 residues. The germline V and J ends were trimmed by 6 bases and 0 bases, with 14 bases remaining between them.

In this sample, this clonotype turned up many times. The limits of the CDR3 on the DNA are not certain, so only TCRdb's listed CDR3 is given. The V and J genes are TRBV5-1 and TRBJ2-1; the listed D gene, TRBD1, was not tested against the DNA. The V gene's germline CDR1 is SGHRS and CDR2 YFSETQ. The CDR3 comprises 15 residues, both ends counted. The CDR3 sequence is CASTYTFGGYNEQFF.

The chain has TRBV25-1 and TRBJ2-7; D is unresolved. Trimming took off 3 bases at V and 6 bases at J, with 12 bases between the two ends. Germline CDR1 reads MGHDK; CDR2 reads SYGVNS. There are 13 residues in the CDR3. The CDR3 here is CASSDGSLSEQYF. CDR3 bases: TGTGCCAGCAGTGACGGCAGTCTCTCCGAGCAGTACTTC.

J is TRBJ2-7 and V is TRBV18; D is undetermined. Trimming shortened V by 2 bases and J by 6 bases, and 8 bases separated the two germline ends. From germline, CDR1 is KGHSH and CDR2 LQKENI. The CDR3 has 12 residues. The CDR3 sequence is CASSPTAIEQYF. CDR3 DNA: TGTGCCAGCTCACCAACAGCAATCGAGCAGTACTTC.

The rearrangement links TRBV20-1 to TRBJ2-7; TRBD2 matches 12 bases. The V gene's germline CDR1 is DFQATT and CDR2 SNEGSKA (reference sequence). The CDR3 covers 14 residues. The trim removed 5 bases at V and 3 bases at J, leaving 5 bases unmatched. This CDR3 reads CSAYPSGGGYEQYF. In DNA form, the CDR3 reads TGCAGTGCTTACCCTAGCGGGGGGGGCTACGAGCAGTACTTC.

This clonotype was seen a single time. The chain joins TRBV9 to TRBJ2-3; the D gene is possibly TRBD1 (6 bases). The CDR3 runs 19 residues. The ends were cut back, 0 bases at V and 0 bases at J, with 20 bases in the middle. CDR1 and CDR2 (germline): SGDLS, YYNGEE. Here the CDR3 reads CASSVEPRGGDASTDTQYF. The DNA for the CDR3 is TGTGCCAGCAGCGTAGAGCCTAGAGGGGGAGACGCTAGCACAGATACGCAGTATTTT.

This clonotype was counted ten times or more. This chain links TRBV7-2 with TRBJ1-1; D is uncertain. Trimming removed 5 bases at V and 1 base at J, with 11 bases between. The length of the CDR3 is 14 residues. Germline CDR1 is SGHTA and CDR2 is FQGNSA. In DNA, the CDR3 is TGTGCCAGCAGCCCACATCAGAAGAACACTGAAGCTTTCTTT. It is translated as CASSPHQKNTEAFF.

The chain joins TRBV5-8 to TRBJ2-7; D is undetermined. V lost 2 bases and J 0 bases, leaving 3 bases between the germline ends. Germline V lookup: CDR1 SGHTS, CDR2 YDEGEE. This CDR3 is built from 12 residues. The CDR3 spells CASSFFSYEQYF. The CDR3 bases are TGTGCCAGCAGCTTTTTCTCCTACGAGCAGTACTTC.

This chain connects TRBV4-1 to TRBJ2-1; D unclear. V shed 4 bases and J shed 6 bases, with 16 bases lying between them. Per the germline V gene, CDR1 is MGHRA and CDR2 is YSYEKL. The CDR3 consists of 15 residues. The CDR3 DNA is TGCGCCAGCAGCCGCCGGGTAGAAAGGTCCAATGAGCAGTTCTTC. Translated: CASSRRVERSNEQFF.

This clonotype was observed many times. CDR3 DNA sequence: TGCGCCAGCAGCTTGGACACCCCGTTACCCGGTGAAAAACTGTTTTTT. Translated, it gives CASSLDTPLPGEKLFF. The chain recombines TRBV5-1 with TRBJ1-4; D is ambiguous. The CDR3 is 16 amino acids. V gave up 0 bases and J gave up 7 bases, with 16 bases separating them. Germline V CDR1 and CDR2: SGHRS, YFSETQ.

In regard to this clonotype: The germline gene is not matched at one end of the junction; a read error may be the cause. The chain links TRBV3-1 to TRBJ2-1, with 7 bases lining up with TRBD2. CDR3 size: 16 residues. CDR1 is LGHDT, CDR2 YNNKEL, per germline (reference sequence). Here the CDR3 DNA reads TGTGCCAGCAGCCAAGATCCGGGGGGTACCTACAATGAGCAGCTCTTC. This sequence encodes CASSQDPGGTYNEQLF.

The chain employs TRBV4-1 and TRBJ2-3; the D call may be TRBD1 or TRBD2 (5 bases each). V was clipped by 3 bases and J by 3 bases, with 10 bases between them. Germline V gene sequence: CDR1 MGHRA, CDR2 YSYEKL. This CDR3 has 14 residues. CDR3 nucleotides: TGCGCCAGCAGCCAGACAGAGGGTACAGATACGCAGTATTTT. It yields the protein CASSQTEGTDTQYF.

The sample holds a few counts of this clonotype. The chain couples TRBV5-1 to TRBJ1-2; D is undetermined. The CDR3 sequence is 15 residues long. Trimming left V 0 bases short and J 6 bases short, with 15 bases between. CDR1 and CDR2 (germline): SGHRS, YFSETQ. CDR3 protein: CASSLAATFGDGYTF. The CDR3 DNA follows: TGCGCCAGCAGCTTGGCTGCCACGTTCGGGGATGGCTACACCTTC.

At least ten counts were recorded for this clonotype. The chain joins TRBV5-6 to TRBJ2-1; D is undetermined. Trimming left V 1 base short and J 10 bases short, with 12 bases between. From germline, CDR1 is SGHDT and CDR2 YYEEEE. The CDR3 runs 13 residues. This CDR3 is CASSLLQTLEQFF. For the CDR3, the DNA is TGTGCCAGCAGCTTGTTACAGACTCTGGAGCAGTTCTTC.

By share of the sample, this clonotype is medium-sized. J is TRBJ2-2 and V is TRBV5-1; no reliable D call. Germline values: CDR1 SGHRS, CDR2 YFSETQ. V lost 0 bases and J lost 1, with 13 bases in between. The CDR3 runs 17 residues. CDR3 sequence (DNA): TGCGCCAGCAGCTTGGGAGAAAAGTTCGAGAACACCGGGGAGCTGTTTTTT. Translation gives CASSLGEKFENTGELFF.

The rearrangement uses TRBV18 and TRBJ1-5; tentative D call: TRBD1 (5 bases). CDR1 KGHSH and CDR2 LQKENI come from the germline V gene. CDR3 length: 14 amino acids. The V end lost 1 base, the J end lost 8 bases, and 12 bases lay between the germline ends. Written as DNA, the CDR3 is TGTGCCAGCTCACCACGGGGGGGATGGGAGCCCCAGCATTTT. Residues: CASSPRGGWEPQHF.

The CDR3 region is CASTWSTEQFF. The CDR3 DNA reads TGCGCCAGCACCTGGTCGACGGAGCAGTTCTTC. The V gene is TRBV5-1, the J gene TRBJ2-1; D is uncertain. The CDR3 is made up of 11 amino acids. V dropped 6 bases and J dropped 10 bases, with 11 bases sitting between them. The germline V gene encodes CDR1 SGHRS and CDR2 YFSETQ. Full variable domain (outside the CDR3, taken from reference TRBV5-1 and TRBJ2-1): KAGVTQTPRYLIKTRGQQVTLSCSPISGHRSVSWYQQTPGQGLQFLFEYFSETQRNKGNFPGRFSGRQFSNSRSEMNVSTLELGDSALYLCASTWSTEQFFGPGTRLTVL.

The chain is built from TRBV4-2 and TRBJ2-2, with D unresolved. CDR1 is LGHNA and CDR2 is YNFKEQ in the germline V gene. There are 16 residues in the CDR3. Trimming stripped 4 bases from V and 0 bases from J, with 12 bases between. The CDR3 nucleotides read TGTGCCAGCAGCCCCCGAGGTGTTGCGAACACCGGGGAGCTGTTTTTT. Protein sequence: CASSPRGVANTGELFF.

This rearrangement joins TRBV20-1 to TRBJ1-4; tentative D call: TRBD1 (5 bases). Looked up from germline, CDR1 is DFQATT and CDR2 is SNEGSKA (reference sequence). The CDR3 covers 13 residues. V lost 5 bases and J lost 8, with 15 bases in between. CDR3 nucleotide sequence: TGCAGTGCTTCGGGGGAGAACGGCGAAAAACTGTTTTTT. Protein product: CSASGENGEKLFF.

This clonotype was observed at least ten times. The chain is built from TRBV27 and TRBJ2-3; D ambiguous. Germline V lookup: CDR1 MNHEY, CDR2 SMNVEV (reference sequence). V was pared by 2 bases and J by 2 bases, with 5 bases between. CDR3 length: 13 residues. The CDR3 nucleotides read TGTGCCAGCAGTTTACAAGCCACAGATACGCAGTATTTT. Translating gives CASSLQATDTQYF.

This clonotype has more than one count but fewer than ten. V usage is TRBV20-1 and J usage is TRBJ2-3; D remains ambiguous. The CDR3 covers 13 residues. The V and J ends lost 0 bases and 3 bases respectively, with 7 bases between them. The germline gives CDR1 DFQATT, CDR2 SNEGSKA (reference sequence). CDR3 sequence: CSARDSVTDTQYF. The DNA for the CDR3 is TGCAGTGCTAGAGATTCTGTTACAGATACGCAGTATTTT.

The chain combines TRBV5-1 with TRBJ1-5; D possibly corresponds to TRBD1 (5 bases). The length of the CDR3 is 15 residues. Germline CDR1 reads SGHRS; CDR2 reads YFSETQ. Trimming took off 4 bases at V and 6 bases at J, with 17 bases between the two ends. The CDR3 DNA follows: TGCGCCAGCAGCGTCACCTGGGGCGCGGGTCAGCCCCAGCATTTT. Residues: CASSVTWGAGQPQHF.

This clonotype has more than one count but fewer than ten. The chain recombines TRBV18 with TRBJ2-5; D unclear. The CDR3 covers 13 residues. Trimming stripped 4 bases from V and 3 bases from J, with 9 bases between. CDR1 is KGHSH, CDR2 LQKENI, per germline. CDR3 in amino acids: CASSRYREETQYF. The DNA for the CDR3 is TGTGCCAGCTCACGGTACCGAGAAGAGACCCAGTACTTC.

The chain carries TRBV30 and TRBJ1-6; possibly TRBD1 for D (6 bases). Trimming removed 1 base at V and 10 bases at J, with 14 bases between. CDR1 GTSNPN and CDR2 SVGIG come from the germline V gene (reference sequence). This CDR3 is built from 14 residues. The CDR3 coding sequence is TGTGCCTGGAGTGAGTCAGGGGTAGTCTCACCCCTCCACTTT. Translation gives CAWSESGVVSPLHF.

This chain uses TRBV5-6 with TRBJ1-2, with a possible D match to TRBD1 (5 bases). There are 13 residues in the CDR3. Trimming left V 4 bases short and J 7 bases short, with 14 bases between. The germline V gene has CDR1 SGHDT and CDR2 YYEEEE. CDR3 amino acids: CASSQGPRSGYTF. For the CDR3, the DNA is TGTGCCAGCAGCCAGGGCCCGCGGAGTGGCTACACCTTC.

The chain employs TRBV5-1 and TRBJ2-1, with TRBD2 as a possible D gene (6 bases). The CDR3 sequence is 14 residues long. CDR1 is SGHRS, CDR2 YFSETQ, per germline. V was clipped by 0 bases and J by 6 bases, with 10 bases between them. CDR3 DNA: TGCGCCAGCAGCTTGGGGGAGGCATTCAATGAGCAGTTCTTC. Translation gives CASSLGEAFNEQFF.

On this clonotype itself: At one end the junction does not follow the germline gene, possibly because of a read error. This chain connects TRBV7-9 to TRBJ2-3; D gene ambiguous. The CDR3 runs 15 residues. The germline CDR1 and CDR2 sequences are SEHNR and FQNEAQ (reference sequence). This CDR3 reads CAGSYLDPSTDTQYF. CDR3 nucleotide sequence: TGTGCCGGCAGTTACCTAGACCCAAGCACAGATACGCAGTATTTT.